This record concerns one TCR beta chain sequence. RNA transcripts yielded amplified TCR beta CDR3 regions. The HTBI primer set drove a first-round RT-PCR of the TCR CDR3. One entry per CDR3 protein, called by TCRdb with MiXCR from the multiplex PCR reads. The sample has 530,000 or so distinct CDR3 sequences; 46% are singletons. The data are from a study of T cells in Graves' hyperthyroidism and ophthalmopathy. Absence of ophthalmopathy progression within 18 months defined stable Graves' hyperthyroidism. Exclusion followed for patients with uncontrolled infection, other autoimmune disease, pregnancy or lactation. Clinical symptoms, serum thyroxine and TRAb, thyroid ultrasound and orbital computed tomography together formed the diagnostic basis. Source material: peripheral blood or thyroid tissue (not recorded which). This receptor was obtained from a woman between 18 and 30 years old with Graves' hyperthyroidism.

The CDR3 bases are TGCAGTGCTAGAGATGGAGGGTGGGGGGCAGGATCTGGAAACACCATATATTTT. Protein: CSARDGGWGAGSGNTIYF. The chain uses TRBV20-1 and TRBJ1-3; a weak D match, TRBD1 (6 bases). CDR3 size: 18 residues. From germline, CDR1 is DFQATT and CDR2 SNEGSKA (reference sequence). V gave up 0 bases and J gave up 1 base, with 19 bases separating them.